The entry below gives a single T cell receptor (beta chain) sequence along with its context. As yet, its antigen is unknown. Every donor contributed roughly 10 milliliters of peripheral blood by blood draw. Per-sample yields of isolated PBMCs were at least 6 million. The entry originates in a study of blood T cells in healthy people across ages. The study's findings and limits: A greater number of naive CD4+ cells and higher diversity distinguished long-lived donors from aged donors.

Primers used in a second PCR of about 6 to 11 cycles were a sample-barcoded 5' primer and a J-beta primer mix. Carrying 12 random nucleotides, a template-switch adaptor labeled each individual cDNA molecule. TCRdb called the 5' RACE reads again in MiXCR, with one record for every CDR3 protein. The repertoire holds around 900,000 distinct CDR3 sequences, with 51% as singletons. The CDR3 has 19 residues. The V gene end was trimmed by 1 base and the J gene end by 2 bases; junction bases not matched to a gene: 10. Germline CDR1 is MDHEN and CDR2 is SYDVKM. The rearrangement uses TRBV28 and TRBJ2-3; TRBD2 agrees at 12 bases. This TCR was sampled from a woman aged 55-70 years in good health. Source material: blood. CDR3 DNA: TGTGCCAGCAGTTTATTCTCTGGGGGACTAGCGGGCTTCACAGATACGCAGTATTTT. Its protein is CASSLFSGGLAGFTDTQYF.